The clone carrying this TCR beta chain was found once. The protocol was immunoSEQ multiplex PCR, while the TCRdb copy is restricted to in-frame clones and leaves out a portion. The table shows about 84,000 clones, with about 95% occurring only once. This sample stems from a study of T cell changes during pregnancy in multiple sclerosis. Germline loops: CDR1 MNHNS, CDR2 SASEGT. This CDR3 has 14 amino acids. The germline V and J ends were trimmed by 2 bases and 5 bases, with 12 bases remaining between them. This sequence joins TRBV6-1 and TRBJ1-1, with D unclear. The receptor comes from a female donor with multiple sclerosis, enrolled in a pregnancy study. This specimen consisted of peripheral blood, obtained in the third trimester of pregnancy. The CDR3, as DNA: TGTGCCAGCAGTGAACAGGTCTTGCGAACTGAAGCTTTCTTT. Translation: CASSEQVLRTEAFF.